This passage covers 16 T cell receptor beta chains from one sample sequenced in a study of blood T cell repertoires in COVID-19. Only in-frame clones appear in the TCRdb table, and some are missing; sequencing was by immunoSEQ multiplex PCR. The table includes 150,000 to 200,000 clones, about nine tenths detected once. The source material was peripheral blood. These receptors were collected from a woman in her 70s with acute or convalescent COVID-19.

V is TRBV7-9 and J is TRBJ2-7; D is perhaps TRBD1 (5 bases). V lost 1 base and J lost 7, with 8 bases in between. This CDR3 has 12 amino acids. Germline CDR1 SEHNR, CDR2 FQNEAQ (reference sequence). The CDR3 spells CASSLDTGEQYF. Written as DNA, the CDR3 is TGTGCCAGCAGCTTAGATACAGGAGAGCAGTACTTC.

As concerns this clone: Other DNA variants within this sample encode the same CDR3. This sequence joins TRBV5-6 and TRBJ1-1, with unresolved D. The CDR3 spans 12 residues. CDR1 is SGHDT and CDR2 is YYEEEE in the germline V gene. V lost 4 bases to trimming and J lost 7 bases, with 11 bases between them. In DNA, the CDR3 is TGTGCCAGCAGCCTGGCGACGGGTGAAGCTTTCTTT. Translation gives CASSLATGEAFF.

The chain carries TRBV7-9 and TRBJ1-1; 8 bases are shared with TRBD1. V was pared by 5 bases and J by 4 bases, with 9 bases of the junction left unmatched. Germline V gene data show CDR1 as SEHNR and CDR2 as FQNEAQ (reference sequence). This CDR3 spans 15 amino acids. The CDR3 nucleotides read TGTGCCAGCAGCCCGAGGGACAGGTTCGGCACTGAAGCTTTCTTT. Translating gives CASSPRDRFGTEAFF.

The chain links TRBV4-1 to TRBJ1-2, with 8 bases fitting TRBD1. CDR3 size: 17 residues. The V segment lost 1 base and the J segment 2 bases; nucleotides outside the gene matches: 9. CDR1 is MGHRA and CDR2 is YSYEKL in the germline V gene. CDR3 loop: CASSQVLVQGGNYGYTF. The DNA for the CDR3 is TGCGCCAGCAGCCAAGTCCTTGTACAGGGGGGAAACTATGGCTACACCTTC.

V gene TRBV19 combines with J gene TRBJ1-2; no firm D call. Per germline, CDR1 LNHDA and CDR2 SQIVND (reference sequence). There are 15 residues in the CDR3. The V and J ends lost 3 bases and 2 bases respectively, with 13 bases between them. The CDR3 loop reads CASSMMAAKNYGYTF. The CDR3 nucleotides read TGTGCCAGTAGTATGATGGCAGCGAAAAACTATGGCTACACCTTC.

The CDR3 is CASKIAGARPRTGELFF. CDR3 nucleotide sequence: TGTGCCAGCAAGATAGCGGGGGCTCGGCCCCGCACCGGGGAGCTGTTTTTT. The chain couples TRBV7-2 to TRBJ2-2; TRBD2 matches 9 bases. The CDR3 has 17 amino acids. V trimming: 7 bases; J trimming: 4 bases; junction bases outside the gene matches: 13. In germline, CDR1 is SGHTA, CDR2 FQGNSA.

The rearrangement links TRBV3-1 (or the pseudogene TRBV3-2) to TRBJ2-1; possible D gene TRBD1, 6 bases. The CDR3 runs to 13 residues. In germline, CDR1 is LGHDT, CDR2 YNNKEL (reference sequence). V was cut by 1 base and J by 9 bases, with 10 bases left in between. The CDR3 DNA sequence: TGTGCCAGCAGCCAAGTGGAAGGGGGTGAGCAGTTCTTC. Amino acid sequence: CASSQVEGGEQFF.

The chain recombines TRBV2 with TRBJ2-2, with 8 nucleotides matching TRBD1. Germline CDR1 and CDR2: SNHLY and FYNNEI. The CDR3 is made up of 14 amino acids. V lost 6 bases, J lost 1 base, and 1 base stayed unmatched. The CDR3 nucleotides read TGTGCCAGCAGCGGACAGGGGAACACCGGGGAGCTGTTTTTT. This sequence encodes CASSGQGNTGELFF.

The chain has TRBV6-2 or TRBV6-3 and TRBJ2-7; 7 nucleotides match TRBD2. V dropped 2 bases and J dropped 2; count of bases not matched to a gene: 3. The CDR3 loop spans 14 amino acids. Germline CDR1 reads MNHEY; CDR2 reads SVGEGT. The DNA of the CDR3 is TGTGCCAGCAGTTACGGTCGGGGGGCCTACGAGCAGTACTTC. It is translated as CASSYGRGAYEQYF.

This chain joins TRBV5-6 and TRBJ1-5; 7 bases fit TRBD1. V gave up 4 bases and J gave up 2 bases; unmatched junction bases: 3. CDR3 size: 14 residues. Germline V CDR1 and CDR2: SGHDT, YYEEEE. The CDR3 here is CASSNRGGNQPQHF. In nucleotides, the CDR3 is TGTGCCAGCAGCAACAGGGGAGGCAATCAGCCCCAGCATTTT.

This clone was recorded only once. The rearrangement links TRBV7-9 to TRBJ2-1; 9 nucleotides agree with TRBD2. The J segment lost 7 bases and the V segment lost 5 bases, leaving 9 bases of the junction unmatched. The CDR3 has 15 amino acids. Germline CDR1 SEHNR, CDR2 FQNEAQ (reference sequence). CDR3 loop: CASSPVAGVLNEQFF. As DNA, the CDR3 is TGTGCCAGCAGCCCAGTAGCGGGAGTTCTGAATGAGCAGTTCTTC.

The V and J genes are TRBV2 and TRBJ2-7; 10 positions agree with TRBD1. The J segment lost 5 bases and the V segment lost 8 bases, leaving 6 bases of the junction unmatched. Per germline, CDR1 SNHLY and CDR2 FYNNEI. The CDR3 is 13 amino acids. This CDR3 is CASSRTGGNEQYF. CDR3 nucleotide sequence: TGTGCCAGCTCCCGGACAGGGGGAAACGAGCAGTACTTC.

CDR3 coding DNA: TGCAGCGTTGACCTAGCGGGAGTATACGAGCAGTACTTC. Protein: CSVDLAGVYEQYF. V is TRBV29-1 and J is TRBJ2-7; 10 bases map to TRBD2. With 3 bases clipped from V and 4 bases from J, the junction kept 3 bases outside the gene matches. This CDR3 region has 13 residues. Germline-derived CDR1 and CDR2 are SQVTM and ANQGSEA.

V gene TRBV18 combines with J gene TRBJ2-7; 7 nucleotides match TRBD2. CDR3 length equals 15 residues. Germline V CDR1 and CDR2: KGHSH, LQKENI. With V trimmed by 2 bases and J by 0 bases, 4 bases remained unmatched. CDR3 nucleotide sequence: TGTGCCAGCTCACCAATGGGGGGGGACTCCTACGAGCAGTACTTC. Its protein is CASSPMGGDSYEQYF. Complete variable domain (other parts from reference TRBV18 and TRBJ2-7): NAGVMQNPRHLVRRRGQEARLRCSPMKGHSHVYWYRQLPEEGLKFMVYLQKENIIDESGMPKERFSAEFPKEGPSILRIQQVVRGDSAAYFCASSPMGGDSYEQYFGPGTRLTVT.

CDR3 sequence: CASSEKGGRVNTQYF. CDR3 sequence (DNA): TGTGCCAGCAGTGAAAAGGGCGGGAGGGTAAATACGCAGTATTTT. The rearrangement links TRBV2 to TRBJ2-3; 9 positions match TRBD2. V lost 2 bases, J lost 7 bases, and 7 bases stayed unmatched. CDR1 SNHLY and CDR2 FYNNEI come from the germline V gene. This CDR3 region has 15 residues.

The chain recombines TRBV27 with TRBJ2-2; 8 positions match TRBD2. This CDR3 has 16 residues. The V and J ends lost 6 bases and 2 bases, in that order; junction bases with no gene match: 8. The V gene's germline CDR1 is MNHEY and CDR2 SMNVEV (reference sequence). DNA of the CDR3: TGTGCCAGCAGAATTTTAGCGGGGACTAACACCGGGGAGCTGTTTTTT. Amino acids: CASRILAGTNTGELFF.